The clone carrying this TCR beta chain was observed a few times. Its matching antigen is unknown. The germline gene is not matched at one end of the junction; a read error may be the cause. The data derive from a study of cytomegalovirus exposure and HLA in healthy donors. The study's findings and limits: Among donors in an Asian-associated ancestry cluster, a later analysis reportedly found fewer N-insertions than the approximately 700-donor mean. Later analysis identified 15,000 to 20,000 TCR beta sequences associated with HLA alleles, using a false discovery rate threshold of 0.05.

The PCR was carried out with 60 Vbeta primers and 13 Jbeta primers. The protocol was immunoSEQ multiplex PCR, while the TCRdb copy is restricted to in-frame clones and leaves out a portion. This table holds 100,000 to 150,000 clones, around 80% found once. The CDR3 extends over 11 amino acids. Germline loops: CDR1 SEHNR, CDR2 FQNEAQ (reference sequence). Sequencing was performed on PBMCs. The chain has TRBV7-9 and TRBJ1-4; 7 bases are shared with TRBD1. This TCR was recovered from a man in his fifties in good health and CMV-seronegative. In DNA form, the CDR3 reads TGTTCCAGCAGCGAAGGCAGGGGGGTGTTTTTT. This translates into CSSSEGRGVFF.